Presented here are 10 T cell receptor beta chains from one specimen sequenced in a study of circulating CD8 cells and anti-PD-1 response in melanoma. Each library started from around 14 ng of total RNA using the QIAseq Immune Repertoire TCR panel. TCRdb processed the reads anew with MiXCR; each CDR3 protein has one entry. Among 250 to 350 distinct CDR3 sequences listed, 11% were seen once. Sorting of live CD3+CD8+TCRalphabeta+ cells by PD-1 and/or TIGIT gave four subsets. The source was CD8+ T cells from PBMCs, collected at baseline or after one month of anti-PD-1 therapy (not recorded which). These TCRs come from a human donor with melanoma.

DNA for the CDR3: TGTGCCAGCCTATTGGAAGGTTTCGCGAACACTGAAGCTTTCTTT. The encoded protein is CASLLEGFANTEAFF. The chain uses TRBV30 and TRBJ1-1; D remains ambiguous. Germline CDR1 and CDR2: GTSNPN and SVGIG (reference sequence). V lost 8 bases and J lost 1, with 20 bases in between. CDR3 length equals 15 residues. Filled out from reference TRBV30 and TRBJ1-1, the complete variable domain reads SQTIHQWPATLVQPVGSPLSLECTVEGTSNPNLYWYRQAAGRGLQLLFYSVGIGQISSEVPQNLSASRPQDRQFILSSKKLLLSDSGFYLCASLLEGFANTEAFFGQGTRLTVV.

In this sample, this clonotype is medium-sized (0.01 to 0.1%). A read error may account for a junction end that differs from germline. The chain uses TRBV19 and TRBJ2-7, with no clear D. The CDR3 spans 14 residues. Per the germline V gene, CDR1 is LNHDA and CDR2 is SQIVND (reference sequence). CDR3 nucleotides: TGTGCCAGTAGTAACGGACGAACCTCCCACGAGCAGTACTTC. Translation: CASSNGRTSHEQYF.

This clonotype is labeled as medium-sized. The gene calls are TRBV19 and TRBJ2-7; D ambiguous. CDR3 length equals 14 residues. Germline CDR1 reads LNHDA; CDR2 reads SQIVND (reference sequence). Trimming removed 1 base at V and 1 base at J, with 8 bases between. The CDR3 sequence: CASSIGPGSYEQYF. The DNA of the CDR3 is TGTGCCAGTAGTATAGGTCCAGGTTCCTACGAGCAGTACTTC.

This clonotype is large. In nucleotides, the CDR3 is TGTGCCAGCAGTTCCCACCCCGCGGGGGCTGAAGCTTTCTTT. Its translation is CASSSHPAGAEAFF. This sequence joins TRBV27 and TRBJ1-1, with D tentatively TRBD1 (5 bases). CDR1 is MNHEY, CDR2 SMNVEV, per germline (reference sequence). CDR3 length: 14 amino acids. Deletions cut 4 bases from V and 6 bases from J, with 15 bases between.

In this sample, this clonotype is large. This chain links TRBV7-2 with TRBJ1-2, with 7 bases fitting TRBD1. The CDR3 is 12 amino acids. V was clipped by 5 bases and J by 8 bases; unmatched bases: 5. Germline V lookup: CDR1 SGHTA, CDR2 FQGNSA. DNA of the CDR3: TGTGCCAGCAGCCTTACAGGGGTCGGCTACACCTTC. Its translation is CASSLTGVGYTF. The whole variable domain, filled in from reference TRBV7-2 and TRBJ1-2, reads GAGVSQSPSNKVTEKGKDVELRCDPISGHTALYWYRQSLGQGLEFLIYFQGNSAPDKSGLPSDRFSAERTGGSVSTLTIQRTQQEDSAVYLCASSLTGVGYTFGSGTRLTVV.

The chain couples TRBV2 to TRBJ2-4; 8 bases agree with TRBD2. The CDR3 length is 19 residues. Germline V gene lookup returns CDR1 SNHLY and CDR2 FYNNEI. V lost 5 bases, J lost 0 bases, and 15 bases stayed unmatched. The CDR3 sequence: CASSQWRSGRVLAKNIQYF. Written as DNA, the CDR3 is TGTGCCAGCAGTCAATGGAGAAGCGGGAGAGTCCTAGCCAAAAACATTCAGTACTTC.

By proportion, this clonotype is large. The chain couples TRBV3-2 to TRBJ2-7. TRBV3-2 is noted as a pseudogene. The CDR3 is made up of 11 amino acids. The CDR3 reads CASSPKYEQYF. DNA of the CDR3: TGTGCCAGCAGCCCCAAATACGAGCAGTACTTC.

A note on this clonotype: A much larger clone lies a single base off, so this may be a read error. The chain carries TRBV12-3 or TRBV12-4 and TRBJ1-2; D uncertain. The V and J ends lost 5 bases and 6 bases respectively, with 13 bases between them. CDR3 length: 13 residues. CDR3 DNA sequence: TGTGCCAGCAGTGTAGAGCCAAGGGATGGCTACACCTTC. This codes for CASSVEPRDGYTF.

By share, this clonotype ranks as medium-sized (0.01 to 0.1%). This may stem from a read error, because a much larger clone lies one nucleotide away. CDR3 region: CGSRGTGGNNYGYTF. Here the CDR3 DNA reads TGTGGCAGCAGAGGTACAGGGGGCAATAACTATGGCTACACCTTC. The chain is built from TRBV2 and TRBJ1-2, with 9 nucleotides matching TRBD1. This CDR3 is 15 amino acids long. Germline values: CDR1 SNHLY, CDR2 FYNNEI. Drawing the rest from reference TRBV2 and TRBJ1-2, the complete variable domain is EPEVTQTPSHQVTQMGQEVILRCVPISNHLYFYWYRQILGQKVEFLVSFYNNEISEKSEIFDDQFSVERPDGSNFTLKIRSTKLEDSAMYFCGSRGTGGNNYGYTFGSGTRLTVV.

In its sample, this clonotype ranks as large. The rearrangement uses TRBV29-1 and TRBJ2-1; the D is unclear. The CDR3 totals 15 residues. Germline values: CDR1 SQVTM, CDR2 ANQGSEA. V was shortened by 7 bases and J by 0 bases, with 16 bases between the two germline ends. CDR3 coding DNA: TGCAGCGCCGTACTGACCTTCCGCTCCTACAATGAGCAGTTCTTC. This sequence encodes CSAVLTFRSYNEQFF.